One and the same sample provided the 5 T cell receptor beta chains below, sequenced in a study of control samples from healthy donors and cancer patients. Clones were sequenced by immunoSEQ multiplex PCR, and TCRdb holds only the in-frame ones, with some missing. The data contain 70,000 to 90,000 clones, around 94% of them singletons. Sequenced input: blood. The receptors originated from a woman between 18 and 29 years old in good health.

This clone is a singleton in its sample. This rearrangement joins TRBV21-1 to TRBJ2-7; the table's D call, TRBD2, was not checked against the DNA. TRBV21-1 is a pseudogene locus. This CDR3 region has 17 residues. CDR3 loop: CASSRHTRDYPHYEQYF. CDR3 bases: TGTGCCAGCAGCAGACATACCCGGGACTACCCCCACTACGAGCAGTACTTC.

The rearrangement links TRBV18 to TRBJ2-3; a possible D gene is TRBD1 (5 bases). The CDR3 covers 15 residues. From germline, CDR1 is KGHSH and CDR2 LQKENI. V was cut by 10 bases and J by 0 bases, with 17 bases left in between. CDR3 bases: TGTGCCACTTCCGAGACAGTGGAGAGCACAGATACGCAGTATTTT. Protein: CATSETVESTDTQYF. The full variable domain, completed using reference TRBV18 and TRBJ2-3, is NAGVMQNPRHLVRRRGQEARLRCSPMKGHSHVYWYRQLPEEGLKFMVYLQKENIIDESGMPKERFSAEFPKEGPSILRIQQVVRGDSAAYFCATSETVESTDTQYFGPGTRLTVL.

The V and J genes are TRBV7-2 and TRBJ1-1, with unresolved D. Trimming took 5 bases from V and 0 from J, leaving 7 bases between them. Per germline, CDR1 SGHTA and CDR2 FQGNSA. There are 13 residues in the CDR3. The CDR3 nucleotides are TGTGCCAGCAGCCCCTACATGAACACTGAAGCTTTCTTT. This sequence encodes CASSPYMNTEAFF. The full variable domain, rest sourced from reference TRBV7-2 and TRBJ1-1, is GAGVSQSPSNKVTEKGKDVELRCDPISGHTALYWYRQSLGQGLEFLIYFQGNSAPDKSGLPSDRFSAERTGGSVSTLTIQRTQQEDSAVYLCASSPYMNTEAFFGQGTRLTVV.

J is TRBJ1-5 and V is TRBV19; D is possibly TRBD1 (5 bases). Per germline, CDR1 LNHDA and CDR2 SQIVND (reference sequence). V gave up 0 bases and J gave up 7 bases, with 19 bases separating them. The CDR3 covers 17 residues. Here the CDR3 reads CASSIDRAGSGNQPQHF. CDR3 in DNA: TGTGCCAGTAGTATAGATCGGGCAGGGTCAGGGAACCAGCCCCAGCATTTT.

The chain uses TRBV7-2 and TRBJ2-6; D is undetermined. From germline, CDR1 is SGHTA and CDR2 FQGNSA. The CDR3 covers 14 residues. Between the trimmed V and J ends, which lost 3 bases and 2 bases, there was a span of 5 bases. The CDR3 is CASSFRAGANVLTF. The CDR3 bases are TGTGCCAGCAGCTTTCGGGCTGGGGCCAACGTCCTGACTTTC. The variable domain in full, with the rest retrieved from reference TRBV7-2 and TRBJ2-6, is GAGVSQSPSNKVTEKGKDVELRCDPISGHTALYWYRQSLGQGLEFLIYFQGNSAPDKSGLPSDRFSAERTGGSVSTLTIQRTQQEDSAVYLCASSFRAGANVLTFGAGSRLTVL.